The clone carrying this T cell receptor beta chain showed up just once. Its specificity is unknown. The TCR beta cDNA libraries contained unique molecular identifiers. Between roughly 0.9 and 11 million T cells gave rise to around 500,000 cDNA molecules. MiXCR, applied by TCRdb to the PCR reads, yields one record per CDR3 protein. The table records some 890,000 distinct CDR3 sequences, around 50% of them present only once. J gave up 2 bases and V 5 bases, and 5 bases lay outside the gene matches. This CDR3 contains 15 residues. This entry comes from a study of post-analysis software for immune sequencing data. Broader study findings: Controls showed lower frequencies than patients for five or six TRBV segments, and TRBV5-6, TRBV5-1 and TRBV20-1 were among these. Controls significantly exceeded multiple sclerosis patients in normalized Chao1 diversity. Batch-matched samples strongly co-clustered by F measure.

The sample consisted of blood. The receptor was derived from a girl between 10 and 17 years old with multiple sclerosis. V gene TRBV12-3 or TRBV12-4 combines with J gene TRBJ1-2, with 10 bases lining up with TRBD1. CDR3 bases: TGTGCCAGCAGTCCCGGGGGACAGGGGAACTATGGCTACACCTTC. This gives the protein CASSPGGQGNYGYTF.